The next 18 T cell receptor beta chains were all read from a single sample in a study of OX40 agonist ivuxolimab in advanced cancers. This table comes from immunoSEQ multiplex PCR, and its TCRdb copy is limited to in-frame clones, with some not included. This table holds some 98,000 clones, 90% to 95% found once. This specimen consisted of CD4+ or CD8+ T cells sorted from blood, obtained in a trial of the OX40 agonist ivuxolimab. The receptors here all came from an adult with an advanced solid tumor such as melanoma, head and neck, liver or kidney cancer.

This rearrangement joins TRBV30 to TRBJ2-5; the D gene is possibly TRBD1 (5 bases). Germline assignment: CDR1 GTSNPN and CDR2 SVGIG (reference sequence). The germline V and J ends were trimmed by 2 bases and 0 bases, with 7 bases remaining between them. The CDR3 has 13 residues. This CDR3 is CAWSPDNQETQYF. The DNA of the CDR3 is TGTGCCTGGAGTCCGGACAACCAAGAGACCCAGTACTTC. The entire variable domain, with the rest obtained from reference TRBV30 and TRBJ2-5, is as follows: SQTIHQWPATLVQPVGSPLSLECTVEGTSNPNLYWYRQAAGRGLQLLFYSVGIGQISSEVPQNLSASRPQDRQFILSSKKLLLSDSGFYLCAWSPDNQETQYFGPGTRLLVL.

The genes are TRBV30 and TRBJ2-1, with D maybe TRBD1 (6 bases). Germline CDR1 and CDR2: GTSNPN and SVGIG (reference sequence). The ends were cut back, 4 bases at V and 9 bases at J, with 16 bases in the middle. The CDR3 contains 13 residues. Written as DNA, the CDR3 is TGTGCCTGGAAGACAGGATCGTGGGGTGAGCAGTTCTTC. It specifies CAWKTGSWGEQFF.

This clone was recorded a few times. The chain couples TRBV7-9 to TRBJ1-1; no definite D call. The V end lost 1 base, the J end lost 7 bases, and 7 bases lay between the germline ends. Germline CDR1 is SEHNR and CDR2 is FQNEAQ (reference sequence). This CDR3 has 12 residues. CDR3 bases: TGTGCCAGCAGCTTAGGGCAGAGTGAAGCTTTCTTT. This gives the protein CASSLGQSEAFF.

This chain uses TRBV2 with TRBJ1-3, with no clear D. V dropped 0 bases and J dropped 4 bases, with 16 bases sitting between them. Germline assignment: CDR1 SNHLY and CDR2 FYNNEI. This CDR3 comprises 17 residues. CDR3: CASSEALRAVRGNTIYF. As DNA, the CDR3 is TGTGCCAGCAGTGAAGCGCTTCGGGCTGTCAGGGGAAACACCATATATTTT.

This rearrangement joins TRBV28 to TRBJ2-4; no reliable D call. The CDR3 runs 14 residues. CDR1 is MDHEN, CDR2 SYDVKM, per germline. Deletions cut 2 bases from V and 4 bases from J, with 9 bases between. CDR3 sequence (DNA): TGTGCCAGCAGTTTACACCAGACAAAAAACATTCAGTACTTC. Translated, it gives CASSLHQTKNIQYF.

V and J are TRBV7-9 and TRBJ2-5; 7 bases align to TRBD1. The better agreement between TRBJ2-7 and the DNA end casts doubt on the J call. Germline values: CDR1 SEHNR, CDR2 FQNEAQ (reference sequence). This CDR3 is 14 amino acids long. The CDR3 is CASSRTGDNYEQYF. CDR3 DNA sequence: TGTGCCAGCAGCCGTACAGGGGACAACTACGAGCAGTACTTC.

The chain joins TRBV28 to TRBJ1-1; the D is unclear. The V end was cut by 9 bases, the J end by 4 bases, with 12 bases between. Germline V gene data show CDR1 as MDHEN and CDR2 as SYDVKM. The CDR3 spans 12 residues. In DNA, the CDR3 is TGTGCCAGGGGCCGATTAGGCACTGAAGCTTTCTTT. It is translated as CARGRLGTEAFF.

The rearrangement joins TRBV28 to TRBJ1-5, with D unclear. The CDR3 covers 12 residues. V lost 6 bases and J 4 bases, leaving 7 bases between the germline ends. Germline V lookup: CDR1 MDHEN, CDR2 SYDVKM. CDR3 DNA: TGTGCCAGCAGGCTTGCTAATCAGCCCCAGCATTTT. This gives the protein CASRLANQPQHF.

This clone was recorded once. V gene TRBV30 combines with J gene TRBJ1-3; D unresolved. CDR3 length: 13 residues. The V gene's germline CDR1 is GTSNPN and CDR2 SVGIG (reference sequence). Trimming took 3 bases from V and 2 from J, leaving 8 bases between them. DNA of the CDR3: TGTGCCTGGAGGGAGTGGGCTGGAAACACCATATATTTT. Translating it yields CAWREWAGNTIYF.

This chain connects TRBV4-2 to TRBJ2-7; possible D gene TRBD2, 5 bases. The V end was cut by 4 bases, the J end by 1 base, with 14 bases between. Germline V gene data show CDR1 as LGHNA and CDR2 as YNFKEQ. The CDR3 is 15 amino acids. The CDR3 coding sequence is TGTGCCAGCAGCCGCTCCGGGGTGTCGTCCTACGAGCAGTACTTC. Translated, it gives CASSRSGVSSYEQYF.

The chain uses TRBV4-1 and TRBJ1-4; D remains ambiguous. CDR1 and CDR2 (germline): MGHRA, YSYEKL. CDR3 length equals 12 residues. V shed 4 bases and J shed 4 bases, with 4 bases lying between them. The CDR3 here is CASSLDNEKLFF. The DNA for the CDR3 is TGCGCCAGCAGCCTAGATAATGAAAAACTGTTTTTT.

The chain joins TRBV6-5 to TRBJ2-7; D not certain. CDR1 and CDR2 (germline): MNHEY, SVGAGI. This CDR3 region has 14 residues. The ends were cut back, 0 bases at V and 5 bases at J, with 11 bases in the middle. CDR3 in DNA: TGTGCCAGCAGTTACTCTCCCCAAACCCACGAGCAGTACTTC. Amino acid sequence: CASSYSPQTHEQYF.

The CDR3 here is CASSLVTSGRGETQYF. CDR3 sequence (DNA): TGCGCCAGCAGCTTGGTAACTAGCGGTAGGGGAGAGACCCAGTACTTC. V usage is TRBV5-1 and J usage is TRBJ2-5; TRBD2 matches 8 bases. Germline CDR1 SGHRS, CDR2 YFSETQ. The CDR3 is made up of 16 amino acids. Trimming cost V 0 bases and J 4 bases; bases outside gene matches: 8.

V and J are TRBV15 and TRBJ1-4, with D perhaps matching TRBD1 (5 bases). CDR1 LNHNV and CDR2 YYDKDF come from the germline V gene (reference sequence). This CDR3 is 13 amino acids long. Trimming removed 8 bases at V and 8 bases at J, with 15 bases between. The CDR3 sequence: CATAGLHREKLFF. CDR3 in DNA: TGTGCCACCGCGGGACTCCACAGGGAAAAACTGTTTTTT. The complete variable domain, with remaining parts taken from reference TRBV15 and TRBJ1-4, reads DAMVIQNPRYQVTQFGKPVTLSCSQTLNHNVMYWYQQKSSQAPKLLFHYYDKDFNNEADTPDNFQSRRPNTSFCFLDIRSPGLGDTAMYLCATAGLHREKLFFGSGTQLSVL.

This chain links TRBV6-1 with TRBJ2-7, with TRBD1 identical over 9 bases. Germline V lookup: CDR1 MNHNS, CDR2 SASEGT. V was clipped by 7 bases and J by 3 bases; unmatched bases: 7. This CDR3 region has 14 residues. In nucleotides, the CDR3 is TGTGCCAGCATACAGGGGGCCCGTGGCTACGAGCAGTACTTC. Protein product: CASIQGARGYEQYF.

A few counts support this clone. The gene calls are TRBV6-1 and TRBJ1-6, with 8 bases matching TRBD1. This CDR3 has 13 amino acids. Per the germline V gene, CDR1 is MNHNS and CDR2 is SASEGT. The V gene end was trimmed by 6 bases and the J gene end by 12 bases; junction bases not matched to a gene: 7. Written as DNA, the CDR3 is TGTGCCAGCAGGGAGGACAGGGCGGAACCCCTCCACTTT. Protein sequence: CASREDRAEPLHF.

This chain links TRBV19 with TRBJ2-5; D is uncertain. V dropped 3 bases and J dropped 1 base, with 0 bases sitting between them. Per the germline V gene, CDR1 is LNHDA and CDR2 is SQIVND (reference sequence). This CDR3 region has 11 residues. The CDR3: CASSIQETQYF. The CDR3 region has the DNA TGTGCCAGTAGTATCCAAGAGACCCAGTACTTC. Looking up the rest from reference TRBV19 and TRBJ2-5 gives the full variable domain: DGGITQSPKYLFRKEGQNVTLSCEQNLNHDAMYWYRQDPGQGLRLIYYSQIVNDFQKGDIAEGYSVSREKKESFPLTVTSAQKNPTAFYLCASSIQETQYFGPGTRLLVL.

This chain uses TRBV4-2 with TRBJ2-7; 7 bases are a match to TRBD1. CDR1 is LGHNA, CDR2 YNFKEQ, per germline. V lost 4 bases to trimming and J lost 1 base; unmatched junction nucleotides: 13. This CDR3 is 17 amino acids long. CDR3 bases: TGTGCCAGCAGCCCCCCCACCGACAGGGCACCTTCCTACGAGCAGTACGTC. Its translation is CASSPPTDRAPSYEQYV.